The 31 T cell receptor beta chains listed next were all sequenced from one sample in a study of blood T cell repertoires in COVID-19. Assay: immunoSEQ multiplex PCR; the TCRdb copy retains only in-frame clones and omits some. The table lists over 150,000 clones, 88% of them singletons. Specimen: PBMCs or T cells enriched from blood (not recorded which). These receptor sequences come from a woman aged 18 to 35 who had recovered from COVID-19.

The chain carries TRBV5-1 and TRBJ1-1, with TRBD1 as a possible D gene (5 bases). The CDR3 loop spans 14 amino acids. CDR1 is SGHRS and CDR2 is YFSETQ in the germline V gene. V lost 5 bases, J lost 1 base, and 12 bases lay in between. The CDR3: CASRGGGANTEAFF. The CDR3, as DNA: TGCGCCAGCAGGGGGGGAGGGGCGAACACTGAAGCTTTCTTT.

DNA of the CDR3: TGTGCCAGCACTTTGGGACTAGCTGGCACAGATACGCAGTATTTT. This translates into CASTLGLAGTDTQYF. The chain couples TRBV2 to TRBJ2-3; 9 bases align to TRBD2. The CDR3 has 15 amino acids. The germline V gene has CDR1 SNHLY and CDR2 FYNNEI. V shed 7 bases, J shed 1 base, and the junction held 6 bases outside the gene matches.

V is TRBV27 and J is TRBJ2-1; TRBD1 is a possible D gene (5 bases). Germline CDR1 reads MNHEY; CDR2 reads SMNVEV (reference sequence). CDR3 length: 15 amino acids. Trimming took 2 bases from V and 2 from J, leaving 10 bases between them. The CDR3 coding sequence is TGTGCCAGCAGTTTAATGGGGCCCGCCTACAATGAGCAGTTCTTC. Translation gives CASSLMGPAYNEQFF.

The rearrangement links TRBV27 to TRBJ1-5; 11 nucleotides align to TRBD1. The CDR3 sequence is 17 residues long. V dropped 6 bases and J dropped 1; count of bases not matched to a gene: 8. The V gene's germline CDR1 is MNHEY and CDR2 SMNVEV (reference sequence). CDR3 in DNA: TGTGCCAGCAGGGCGAGGACAGGGGGCTACAGCAATCAGCCCCAGCATTTT. This sequence encodes CASRARTGGYSNQPQHF.

The chain joins TRBV2 to TRBJ1-5; perhaps TRBD1 as D (6 bases). CDR3 size: 15 residues. The V end lost 3 bases, the J end lost 3 bases, and 12 bases lay between the germline ends. CDR1 is SNHLY, CDR2 FYNNEI, per germline. The CDR3 DNA reads as TGTGCCAGCAGTGAGACAGGAGGCATCAATCAGCCCCAGCATTTT. Its translation is CASSETGGINQPQHF.

CDR3: CASSQGTGPLSGYGYTF. CDR3 coding DNA: TGTGCCAGCAGCCAAGGGACAGGGCCCCTCTCCGGCTATGGCTACACCTTC. The chain uses TRBV3-1 (or the pseudogene TRBV3-2) and TRBJ1-2, with 8 positions matching TRBD1. Germline assignment: CDR1 LGHDT and CDR2 YNNKEL (reference sequence). The CDR3 consists of 17 residues. With 1 base clipped from V and 4 bases from J, the junction kept 11 bases outside the gene matches.

The chain carries TRBV4-2 and TRBJ2-3, with a tentative D call TRBD1 (5 bases). Germline V gives CDR1 LGHNA, CDR2 YNFKEQ. The CDR3 is 15 residues long. V was pared by 0 bases and J by 12 bases, with 19 bases between. The CDR3 DNA is TGTGCCAGCAGCCAAGATCTAGGGGTTGAGCGCCCCCAGTATTTT. It specifies CASSQDLGVERPQYF.

The chain recombines TRBV6-2 or TRBV6-3 with TRBJ2-3, with 7 nucleotides matching TRBD2. Germline CDR1 and CDR2: MNHEY and SVGEGT. This CDR3 has 16 residues. The V segment lost 0 bases and the J segment 4 bases; nucleotides outside the gene matches: 7. In nucleotides, the CDR3 is TGTGCCAGCAGTTACTCCCCCAGCGGGGTGTCAGATACGCAGTATTTT. Its protein product is CASSYSPSGVSDTQYF.

The chain has TRBV15 and TRBJ1-1; a weak D match, TRBD1 (5 bases). The V end was cut by 0 bases, the J end by 10 bases, with 12 bases between. The CDR3 sequence is 13 residues long. Looked up from germline, CDR1 is LNHNV and CDR2 is YYDKDF (reference sequence). The chain's CDR3 is CATSRDWRGAAFF. CDR3 coding DNA: TGTGCCACCAGCAGAGATTGGAGGGGCGCAGCTTTCTTT.

Here the CDR3 reads CASSLSAGGSYNEQFF. In DNA form, the CDR3 reads TGTGCCAGCAGCCTCTCCGCAGGGGGCTCCTACAATGAGCAGTTCTTC. The rearrangement links TRBV11-2 to TRBJ2-1; the match to TRBD1 covers 7 bases. This CDR3 is built from 16 residues. J gave up 0 bases and V 5 bases, and 7 bases lay outside the gene matches. Germline CDR1 and CDR2: SGHAT and FQNNGV.

This chain links TRBV11-2 with TRBJ2-2, with 8 positions matching TRBD1. CDR3 length: 17 residues. Looked up from germline, CDR1 is SGHAT and CDR2 is FQNNGV. V shed 5 bases, J shed 7 bases, and the junction held 15 bases outside the gene matches. CDR3 in DNA: TGTGCCAGCAGCCCAAGCCAGGACAGGGAATTTGACGGGGAGCTGTTTTTT. It encodes CASSPSQDREFDGELFF. The full variable domain, in which reference TRBV11-2 and TRBJ2-2 provide the parts outside the CDR3, is EAGVAQSPRYKIIEKRQSVAFWCNPISGHATLYWYQQILGQGPKLLIQFQNNGVVDDSQLPKDRFSAERLKGVDSTLKIQPAKLEDSAVYLCASSPSQDREFDGELFFGEGSRLTVL.

The chain employs TRBV5-5 and TRBJ2-7; 7 bases fit TRBD1. CDR3 length: 14 amino acids. Unmatched junction bases numbered 10, after V lost 6 bases and J lost 4 bases. CDR1 is SGHKS, CDR2 YYEKEE, per germline (reference sequence). This chain's CDR3 is CASNPGGDLYEQYF. The CDR3 region has the DNA TGTGCCAGCAACCCAGGGGGTGACCTTTACGAGCAGTACTTC.

This clone was seen only once. The rearrangement uses TRBV15 and TRBJ1-5; no clear D. V lost 3 bases to trimming and J lost 0 bases, with 3 bases between them. The germline CDR1 and CDR2 sequences are LNHNV and YYDKDF (reference sequence). The CDR3 has 13 amino acids. The CDR3 reads CATSRSSNQPQHF. The CDR3 DNA reads as TGTGCCACCAGCAGGAGTAGCAATCAGCCCCAGCATTTT.

This sequence joins TRBV11-3 and TRBJ2-1, with D perhaps TRBD1 (6 bases). V lost 5 bases and J 3 bases, leaving 14 bases between the germline ends. In germline, CDR1 is SGHNT, CDR2 YENEEA. The length of the CDR3 is 15 residues. Here the CDR3 reads CASSHKQGFYNEQFF. Here the CDR3 DNA reads TGTGCCAGCAGCCATAAACAGGGTTTCTACAATGAGCAGTTCTTC.

This chain connects TRBV6-5 to TRBJ2-7; TRBD1 aligns across 7 bases. The germline CDR1 and CDR2 sequences are MNHEY and SVGAGI. With 6 bases clipped from V and 3 bases from J, the junction kept 5 bases outside the gene matches. The CDR3 contains 13 residues. CDR3 bases: TGTGCCAGCAGGGACAGGCCTAACTACGAGCAGTACTTC. It yields the protein CASRDRPNYEQYF.

The chain uses TRBV9 and TRBJ2-1; 11 nucleotides line up with TRBD2. Looked up from germline, CDR1 is SGDLS and CDR2 is YYNGEE. V dropped 3 bases and J dropped 8; count of bases not matched to a gene: 7. The CDR3 runs to 15 residues. The CDR3 protein is CASSGDSGRVDEQFF. DNA of the CDR3: TGTGCCAGCAGCGGGGATAGCGGGAGGGTAGATGAGCAGTTCTTC.

V gene TRBV19 combines with J gene TRBJ2-5, with D perhaps TRBD2 (6 bases). The CDR3 spans 15 residues. Deletions cut 6 bases from V and 4 bases from J, with 18 bases between. Germline V CDR1 and CDR2: LNHDA, SQIVND (reference sequence). This CDR3 is CASRKEAGRGETQYF. The CDR3 DNA reads as TGTGCCAGTAGAAAGGAGGCGGGGCGTGGAGAGACCCAGTACTTC.

The chain couples TRBV4-2 to TRBJ2-5; perhaps TRBD1 as D (8 bases). The CDR3 is made up of 16 amino acids. Trimming removed 0 bases from V and 5 bases from J, with 16 bases in between. Germline CDR1 is LGHNA and CDR2 is YNFKEQ. The CDR3: CASSQEGGDRQETQYF. The CDR3 region has the DNA TGTGCCAGCAGCCAAGAGGGGGGGGACAGGCAGGAGACCCAGTACTTC.

The V and J genes are TRBV28 and TRBJ2-1; 13 positions match TRBD2. Looked up from germline, CDR1 is MDHEN and CDR2 is SYDVKM. The V and J ends lost 6 bases and 8 bases, in that order; junction bases with no gene match: 7. The CDR3 is made up of 15 amino acids. The CDR3, as DNA: TGTGCCAGCAGCGGAACTAGCGGGAGGGTGTATGAGCAGTTCTTC. As protein: CASSGTSGRVYEQFF.

The J gene is TRBJ1-4, the V gene TRBV18, with D possibly being TRBD1 (5 bases). V shed 2 bases and J shed 8 bases, with 12 bases lying between them. Germline V gene data show CDR1 as KGHSH and CDR2 as LQKENI. This CDR3 spans 14 amino acids. This CDR3 reads CASSPTQGEEKLFF. Written as DNA, the CDR3 is TGTGCCAGCTCACCAACCCAGGGCGAGGAAAAACTGTTTTTT.

This rearrangement joins TRBV5-6 to TRBJ1-6; D might be TRBD1 (5 bases). V was clipped by 0 bases and J by 8 bases, with 12 bases between them. Germline-derived CDR1 and CDR2 are SGHDT and YYEEEE. CDR3 length equals 15 residues. CDR3 in DNA: TGTGCCAGCAGCTTGGATCAGGGTAGGGATTCACCCCTCCACTTT. Amino acid sequence: CASSLDQGRDSPLHF.

The V call is TRBV5-4, the J call TRBJ2-7; 7 bases fit TRBD1. Germline values: CDR1 SGHNT, CDR2 YYREEE (reference sequence). With V trimmed by 1 base and J by 0 bases, 4 bases remained unmatched. The CDR3 runs to 15 residues. CDR3 region: CASSLWGQFSYEQYF. The CDR3 DNA follows: TGTGCCAGCAGCTTGTGGGGACAGTTCTCCTACGAGCAGTACTTC.

This chain uses TRBV18 with TRBJ2-1, with no clear D. Trimming shortened V by 0 bases and J by 10 bases, and 13 bases separated the two germline ends. There are 14 residues in the CDR3. Germline V gene data show CDR1 as KGHSH and CDR2 as LQKENI. CDR3 in amino acids: CASSPPPGSREQFF. CDR3 nucleotides: TGTGCCAGCTCACCACCGCCGGGTTCCCGGGAGCAGTTCTTC.

The chain joins TRBV9 to TRBJ2-7; D is possibly TRBD2 (6 bases). Trimming left V 0 bases short and J 2 bases short, with 15 bases between. Per the germline V gene, CDR1 is SGDLS and CDR2 is YYNGEE. The CDR3 contains 16 residues. The CDR3 DNA sequence: TGTGCCAGCAGCGTAGCCGCGGGGTATAGCGCCTACGAGCAGTACTTC. Protein product: CASSVAAGYSAYEQYF.

This clone was observed a single time. V is TRBV2 and J is TRBJ1-1, with a tentative D call TRBD1 (5 bases). Germline values: CDR1 SNHLY, CDR2 FYNNEI. V lost 5 bases, J lost 0 bases, and 13 bases lay in between. The CDR3 has 15 amino acids. CDR3 nucleotides: TGTGCCAGCAGTCCCAGACAGCGTCTGAACACTGAAGCTTTCTTT. Protein sequence: CASSPRQRLNTEAFF.

A word on this clone: At one end the junction does not follow the germline gene, possibly because of a read error. V usage is TRBV13 and J usage is TRBJ2-7; tentative D call: TRBD2 (7 bases). Germline assignment: CDR1 PRHDT and CDR2 FYEKMQ (reference sequence). The CDR3 runs to 15 residues. The chain's CDR3 is CASSLGGEGRYEQYF. The CDR3 DNA sequence: TGTGCCAGCAGCCTAGGGGGGGAGGGCCGCTACGAGCAGTACTTC.

The gene calls are TRBV11-2 and TRBJ2-1; D may be TRBD2 (5 bases). V was trimmed by 5 bases and J by 9 bases, leaving 14 bases between them. There are 13 residues in the CDR3. Per the germline V gene, CDR1 is SGHAT and CDR2 is FQNNGV. CDR3 DNA: TGTGCCAGCAGCCAAGCGGAGCTGGGTGAGCAGTTCTTC. Translated, it gives CASSQAELGEQFF.

The chain recombines TRBV11-2 with TRBJ2-2, with 10 positions matching TRBD2. The junction had 10 bases not matched to a gene; V was cut back by 6 bases and J by 9 bases. This CDR3 has 15 amino acids. Per the germline V gene, CDR1 is SGHAT and CDR2 is FQNNGV. The CDR3 nucleotides read TGTGCCAGCAGAGGCGAGCGGGGGGGCATGAGGGAGCTGTTTTTT. This translates into CASRGERGGMRELFF.

The rearrangement links TRBV7-2 to TRBJ2-5; possible D gene TRBD2, 5 bases. The CDR3 contains 15 residues. The germline V and J ends were trimmed by 2 bases and 2 bases, with 12 bases remaining between them. Germline CDR1 SGHTA, CDR2 FQGNSA. CDR3 sequence reads: CASSLLTTGQETQYF. CDR3 nucleotides: TGTGCCAGCAGCTTACTCACGACGGGGCAAGAGACCCAGTACTTC. Full variable domain (remainder filled in from reference TRBV7-2 and TRBJ2-5): GAGVSQSPSNKVTEKGKDVELRCDPISGHTALYWYRQSLGQGLEFLIYFQGNSAPDKSGLPSDRFSAERTGGSVSTLTIQRTQQEDSAVYLCASSLLTTGQETQYFGPGTRLLVL.

V gene TRBV10-3 combines with J gene TRBJ2-1; 9 nucleotides line up with TRBD2. Germline V CDR1 and CDR2: ENHRY, SYGVKD. CDR3 length: 19 residues. The V and J ends lost 5 bases and 0 bases, in that order; junction bases with no gene match: 14. DNA of the CDR3: TGTGCCATCAGTTCTAGTAGGGCTAGCGGGATTAGCTCCTACAATGAGCAGTTCTTC. Protein sequence: CAISSSRASGISSYNEQFF.

The chain couples TRBV19 to TRBJ2-3; a possible D gene is TRBD1 (6 bases). Germline V CDR1 and CDR2: LNHDA, SQIVND (reference sequence). V dropped 6 bases and J dropped 1 base, with 14 bases sitting between them. This CDR3 has 15 residues. The CDR3 sequence: CASSLQGSRTDTQYF. CDR3 bases: TGTGCCAGTAGCTTACAGGGTTCCCGCACAGATACGCAGTATTTT.